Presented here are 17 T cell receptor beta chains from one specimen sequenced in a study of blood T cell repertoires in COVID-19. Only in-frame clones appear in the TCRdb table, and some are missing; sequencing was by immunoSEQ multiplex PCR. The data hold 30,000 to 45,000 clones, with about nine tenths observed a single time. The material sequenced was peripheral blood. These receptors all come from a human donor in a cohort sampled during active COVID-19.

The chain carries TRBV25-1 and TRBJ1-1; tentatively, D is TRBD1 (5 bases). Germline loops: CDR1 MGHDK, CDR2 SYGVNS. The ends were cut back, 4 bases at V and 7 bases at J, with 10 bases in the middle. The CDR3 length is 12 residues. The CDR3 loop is CASSVGGGEAFF. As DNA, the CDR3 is TGTGCCAGCAGTGTTGGGGGGGGTGAAGCTTTCTTT.

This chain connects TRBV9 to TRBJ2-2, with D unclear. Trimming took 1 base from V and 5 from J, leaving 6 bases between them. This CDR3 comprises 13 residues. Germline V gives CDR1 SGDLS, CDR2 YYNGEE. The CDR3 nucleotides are TGTGCCAGCAGCGTACGTCTGACCGGGGAGCTGTTTTTT. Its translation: CASSVRLTGELFF.

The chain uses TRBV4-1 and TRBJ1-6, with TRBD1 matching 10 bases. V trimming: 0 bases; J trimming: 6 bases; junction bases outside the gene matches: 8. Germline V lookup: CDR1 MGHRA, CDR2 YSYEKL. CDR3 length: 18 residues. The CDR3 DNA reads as TGCGCCAGCAGCCAAGACCAGACCGGGACAGGGGTTAATTCACCCCTCCACTTT. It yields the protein CASSQDQTGTGVNSPLHF.

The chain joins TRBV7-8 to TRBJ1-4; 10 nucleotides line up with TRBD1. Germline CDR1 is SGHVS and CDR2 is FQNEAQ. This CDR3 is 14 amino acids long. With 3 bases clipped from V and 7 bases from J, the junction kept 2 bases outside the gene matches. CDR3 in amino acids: CASSLGQGSEKLFF. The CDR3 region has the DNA TGTGCCAGCAGCTTGGGACAGGGGAGTGAAAAACTGTTTTTT.

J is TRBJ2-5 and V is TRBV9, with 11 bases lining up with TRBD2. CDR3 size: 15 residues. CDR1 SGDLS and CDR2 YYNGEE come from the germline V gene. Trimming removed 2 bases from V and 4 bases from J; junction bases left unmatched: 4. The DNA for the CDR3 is TGTGCCAGCAGCGTTGATAGCGGGAGGGGAGAGACCCAGTACTTC. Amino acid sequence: CASSVDSGRGETQYF. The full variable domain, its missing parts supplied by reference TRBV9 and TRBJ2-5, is DSGVTQTPKHLITATGQRVTLRCSPRSGDLSVYWYQQSLDQGLQFLIQYYNGEERAKGNILERFSAQQFPDLHSELNLSSLELGDSALYFCASSVDSGRGETQYFGPGTRLLVL.

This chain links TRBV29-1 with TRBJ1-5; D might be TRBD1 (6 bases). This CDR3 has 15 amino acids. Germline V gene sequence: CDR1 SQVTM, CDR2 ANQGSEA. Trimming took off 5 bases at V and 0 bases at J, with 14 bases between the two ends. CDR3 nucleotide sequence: TGCAGCGTTAAGGAAGGACAGCATAGCAATCAGCCCCAGCATTTT. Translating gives CSVKEGQHSNQPQHF.

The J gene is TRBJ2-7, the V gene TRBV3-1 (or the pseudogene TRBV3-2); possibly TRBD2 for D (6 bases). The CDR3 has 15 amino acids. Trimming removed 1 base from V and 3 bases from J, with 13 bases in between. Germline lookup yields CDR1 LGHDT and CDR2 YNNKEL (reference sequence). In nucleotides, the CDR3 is TGTGCCAGCAGCCAAGCTTTCGGGGGTGACTACGAGCAGTACTTC. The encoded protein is CASSQAFGGDYEQYF.

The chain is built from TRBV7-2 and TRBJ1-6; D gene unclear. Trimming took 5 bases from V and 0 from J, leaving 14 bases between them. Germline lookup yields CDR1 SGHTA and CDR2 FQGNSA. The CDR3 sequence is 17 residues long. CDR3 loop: CASSDQAQSSYNSPLHF. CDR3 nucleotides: TGTGCCAGCAGCGATCAAGCCCAAAGCTCCTATAATTCACCCCTCCACTTT.

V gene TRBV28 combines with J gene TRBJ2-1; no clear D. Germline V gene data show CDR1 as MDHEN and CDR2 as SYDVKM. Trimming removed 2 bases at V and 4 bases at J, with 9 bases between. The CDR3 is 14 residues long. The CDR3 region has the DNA TGTGCCAGCAGTTTAGTGGCCAGTTACAATGAGCAGTTCTTC. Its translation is CASSLVASYNEQFF.

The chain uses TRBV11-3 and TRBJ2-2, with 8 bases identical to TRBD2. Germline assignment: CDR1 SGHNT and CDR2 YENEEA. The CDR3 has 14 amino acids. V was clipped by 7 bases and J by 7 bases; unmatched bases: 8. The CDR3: CASTRAGVNGELFF. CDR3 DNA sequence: TGTGCCAGCACCAGAGCGGGGGTGAACGGGGAGCTGTTTTTT.

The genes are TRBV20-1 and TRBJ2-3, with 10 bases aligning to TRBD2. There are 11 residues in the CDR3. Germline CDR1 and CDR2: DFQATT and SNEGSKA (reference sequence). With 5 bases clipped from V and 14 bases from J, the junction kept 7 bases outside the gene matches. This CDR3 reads CSAQSGGAGYF. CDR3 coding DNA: TGCAGTGCTCAAAGCGGGGGGGCCGGGTATTTT.

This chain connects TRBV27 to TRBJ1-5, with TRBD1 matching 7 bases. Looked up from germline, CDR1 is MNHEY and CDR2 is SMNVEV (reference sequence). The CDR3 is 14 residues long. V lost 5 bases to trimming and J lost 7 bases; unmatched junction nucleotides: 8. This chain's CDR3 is CASSGTTGVQPQHF. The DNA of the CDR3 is TGTGCCAGCAGTGGAACCACAGGGGTGCAGCCCCAGCATTTT.

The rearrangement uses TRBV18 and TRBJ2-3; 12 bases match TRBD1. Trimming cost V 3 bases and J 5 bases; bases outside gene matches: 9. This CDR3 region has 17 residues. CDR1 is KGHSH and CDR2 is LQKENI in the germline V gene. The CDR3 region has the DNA TGTGCCAGCTCACCGGAAACGGGACAGGGGGCGCGAGATACGCAGTATTTT. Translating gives CASSPETGQGARDTQYF.

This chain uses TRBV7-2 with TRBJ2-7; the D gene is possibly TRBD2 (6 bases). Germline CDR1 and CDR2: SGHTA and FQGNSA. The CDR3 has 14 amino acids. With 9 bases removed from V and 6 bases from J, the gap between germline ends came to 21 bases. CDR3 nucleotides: TGTGCCAGTCCCCTGGGCGGGACCCACGGCGAGCAGTACTTC. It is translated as CASPLGGTHGEQYF.

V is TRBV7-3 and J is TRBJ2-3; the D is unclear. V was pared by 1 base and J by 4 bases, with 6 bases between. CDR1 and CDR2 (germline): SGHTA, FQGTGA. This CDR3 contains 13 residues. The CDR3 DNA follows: TGTGCCAGCAGCTTAATTATCGCAGATACGCAGTATTTT. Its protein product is CASSLIIADTQYF.

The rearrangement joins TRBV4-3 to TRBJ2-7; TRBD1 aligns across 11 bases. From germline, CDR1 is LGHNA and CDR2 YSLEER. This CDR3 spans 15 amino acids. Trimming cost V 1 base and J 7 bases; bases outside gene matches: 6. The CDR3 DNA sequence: TGCGCCAGCAGCCAAGCCTGGGACAGGGGGAGGGAGCAGTACTTC. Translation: CASSQAWDRGREQYF.

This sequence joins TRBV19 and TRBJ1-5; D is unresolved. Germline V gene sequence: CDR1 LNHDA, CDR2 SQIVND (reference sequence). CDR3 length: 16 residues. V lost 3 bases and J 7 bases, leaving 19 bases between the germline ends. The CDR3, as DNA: TGTGCCAGTAGTATTGGAGGAGGGAAGGCAACGCAGCCCCAGCATTTT. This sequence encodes CASSIGGGKATQPQHF.